Below, 12 T cell receptor beta chains from the same sample are listed, as sequenced in a study of cytomegalovirus exposure and HLA in healthy donors (dated by TCRdb to the late 2010s). Receptors were amplified or captured by the immunoSEQ multiplex PCR assay. The multiplex PCR relied on a mix of 60 forward primers for TCR Vbeta segments and 13 reverse primers for TCR Jbeta segments. The table comes from immuneACCESS by way of TCRdb, which keeps in-frame sequences with V and J called. Part of the clones is missing from these tables; in studies checked, under half for an unresolved V gene and the rest for unknown reasons. This sample holds 150,000 or so clones; over 60% were observed only once. 1.5% to 2% of the sample is taken by the ten largest. The source material was PBMCs. These receptors all come from a woman aged 18-29 years in good health and CMV-seronegative.

The rearrangement links TRBV12-5 to TRBJ2-1; 10 bases match TRBD1. The V segment lost 5 bases and the J segment 11 bases; nucleotides outside the gene matches: 12. The germline V gene encodes CDR1 LGHNT and CDR2 FRNRAP. This CDR3 has 15 residues. CDR3 nucleotide sequence: TGTGCTAGTGGTCCGCCCGACAGGGGGCGAAGGAAGCAGTTCTTC. Translated: CASGPPDRGRRKQFF.

J is TRBJ2-5 and V is TRBV9; 7 nucleotides match TRBD1. Germline CDR1 SGDLS, CDR2 YYNGEE. This CDR3 is built from 13 residues. V shed 1 base and J 4 bases; nucleotides not matched to a gene: 1. The CDR3 region has the DNA TGTGCCAGCAGCGTATCAGGGGGAGAGACCCAGTACTTC. Translating gives CASSVSGGETQYF.

The chain couples TRBV21-1 to TRBJ2-7; the DNA was not used to check the table's D call, TRBD1. TRBV21-1 is described as a pseudogene. The CDR3 runs to 19 residues. This CDR3 reads CASSILSRGTGVSSYEQYV. In DNA form, the CDR3 reads TGTGCCAGCAGCATCCTTTCAAGGGGGACAGGGGTTAGCTCCTACGAGCAGTACGTC.

The V and J genes are TRBV6-5 and TRBJ2-5; D unclear. Germline loops: CDR1 MNHEY, CDR2 SVGAGI. The CDR3 runs to 15 residues. V lost 0 bases and J lost 3, with 11 bases in between. The CDR3 DNA sequence: TGTGCCAGCAGTTACTCCTGGGCGAAAAAAGAGACCCAGTACTTC. Residues: CASSYSWAKKETQYF.

This clone showed up just a few times. V usage is TRBV2 and J usage is TRBJ2-7, with 11 bases fitting TRBD1. J was trimmed by 4 bases and V by 7 bases; bases with no gene match: 6. The CDR3 totals 14 residues. CDR1 SNHLY and CDR2 FYNNEI come from the germline V gene. This CDR3 is CASTARDRGYEQYF. The CDR3 nucleotides read TGTGCCAGCACTGCCCGGGACAGGGGGTACGAGCAGTACTTC.

This sequence joins TRBV5-1 and TRBJ2-3; 11 bases are shared with TRBD1. After removal of 0 bases from V and 7 bases from J, the junction contained 4 bases not matched to a gene. The CDR3 is 15 residues long. Germline V lookup: CDR1 SGHRS, CDR2 YFSETQ. This chain's CDR3 is CASSLEGTGGNTQYF. The CDR3, as DNA: TGCGCCAGCAGCTTGGAGGGGACAGGGGGGAATACGCAGTATTTT.

The chain combines TRBV9 with TRBJ2-6, with TRBD1 identical over 8 bases. The CDR3 spans 18 residues. The germline V gene has CDR1 SGDLS and CDR2 YYNGEE. J gave up 0 bases and V 4 bases, and 9 bases lay outside the gene matches. The CDR3 here is CASSIRTGNLSGANVLTF. CDR3 in DNA: TGTGCCAGCAGCATACGGACAGGGAACCTCTCTGGGGCCAACGTCCTGACTTTC.

The V and J genes are TRBV7-6 and TRBJ2-5; TRBD1 aligns across 8 bases. J was trimmed by 2 bases and V by 9 bases; bases with no gene match: 5. This CDR3 has 13 amino acids. Germline V gene lookup returns CDR1 SGHVS and CDR2 FNYEAQ. As DNA, the CDR3 is TGTGCCAGTAACCGGGACAGGCAAGAGACCCAGTACTTC. This sequence encodes CASNRDRQETQYF.

This chain uses TRBV18 with TRBJ2-3; 10 bases fit TRBD1. CDR1 KGHSH and CDR2 LQKENI come from the germline V gene. The CDR3 length is 15 residues. J lost 3 bases, V lost 4 bases, and 4 bases had no gene match. The CDR3 region is CASSRDRGPTDTQYF. Written as DNA, the CDR3 is TGTGCCAGCTCACGGGACAGGGGCCCTACAGATACGCAGTATTTT. Based on the CDR3 plus reference TRBV18 and TRBJ2-3, the full variable domain is NAGVMQNPRHLVRRRGQEARLRCSPMKGHSHVYWYRQLPEEGLKFMVYLQKENIIDESGMPKERFSAEFPKEGPSILRIQQVVRGDSAAYFCASSRDRGPTDTQYFGPGTRLTVL.

This clone was recorded only once. This chain connects TRBV6-6 to TRBJ2-3; D perhaps matches TRBD2 (6 bases). The CDR3 is made up of 16 amino acids. CDR1 is MNHNY and CDR2 is SVGAGI in the germline V gene (reference sequence). V was pared by 5 bases and J by 3 bases, with 18 bases between. The CDR3 DNA reads as TGTGCCAGCAGTCCTCCGGGACCGCTAGCGACAGATACGCAGTATTTT. Its translation is CASSPPGPLATDTQYF.

This chain uses TRBV5-4 with TRBJ2-3, with D perhaps TRBD1 (7 bases). V was shortened by 0 bases and J by 6 bases, with 8 bases between the two germline ends. In germline, CDR1 is SGHNT, CDR2 YYREEE (reference sequence). The CDR3 has 13 residues. The CDR3 nucleotides read TGTGCCAGCAGCTTGGCAGGGGGGGATACGCAGTATTTT. Its translation is CASSLAGGDTQYF.

The rearrangement uses TRBV2 and TRBJ2-5, with TRBD2 as a possible D gene (5 bases). The CDR3 has 12 residues. Trimming shortened V by 3 bases and J by 6 bases, and 8 bases separated the two germline ends. Germline lookup yields CDR1 SNHLY and CDR2 FYNNEI. DNA for the CDR3: TGTGCCAGCAGTGATACGGGAAAGACCCAGTACTTC. Protein sequence: CASSDTGKTQYF.